A selection of T cell receptor beta chains follows, all from one sample in a study of spatial heterogeneity in lung cancer. TCRdb recomputed calls from the 5' RACE reads with MiXCR, one row per CDR3 protein. Of around 50,000 distinct CDR3 sequences in the sample, around 7.6% are singletons; the top ten hold 10% to 15%. The sample here was PBMCs, taken at surgery. Every receptor here comes from a female donor with early-stage non-small cell lung cancer. CDR3s include the opening cysteine and the closing phenylalanine or tryptophan. A D gene is named only where the DNA matches it firmly. Part of the rows lack a size; the others show once, few, many or a class for expanded clones.

abundance: .; d_gene: .; j_gene: TRBJ1-6; v_gene: TRBV6-5; CDR3nt: TGTGCCAGCAGTAGGGCCAGCTCCTATAATTCACCCCTCCACTTT; CDR3aa: CASSRASSYNSPLHF
abundance: few; d_gene: .; j_gene: TRBJ2-7; v_gene: TRBV11-1; CDR3nt: TGTGCCAGCAGCTTAGCGCCCGCAACCGGCTACGAGCAGTACTTC; CDR3aa: CASSLAPATGYEQYF
abundance: .; d_gene: .; j_gene: TRBJ2-2; v_gene: TRBV3-2; CDR3nt: TGTGCCAGCAGCCACCTTAGCGGGGGGCCGAACACCGGGGAGCTGTTTTTT; CDR3aa: CASSHLSGGPNTGELFF
abundance: .; d_gene: .; j_gene: TRBJ1-5; v_gene: TRBV7-8; CDR3nt: TGTGCCAGCAGCTTAGTGAGGGGGGACCATAGCAATCAGCCCCAGCATTTT; CDR3aa: CASSLVRGDHSNQPQHF
abundance: few; d_gene: TRBD1; j_gene: TRBJ1-4; v_gene: TRBV4-2; CDR3nt: TGTGCCAGCAGCCTTGGACAGGCGGGGTCATCTAATGAAAAACTGTTTTTT; CDR3aa: CASSLGQAGSSNEKLFF
abundance: many; d_gene: .; j_gene: TRBJ2-6; v_gene: TRBV28; CDR3nt: TGTGCCAGCAATCCCTCACTTGGGGCCAACGTCCTGACTTTC; CDR3aa: CASNPSLGANVLTF
abundance: many; d_gene: .; j_gene: TRBJ2-4; v_gene: TRBV7-2; CDR3nt: TGTGCCAGCAGCTTAAGAGGTGTGGGAGACCTAGCCAAAAACATTCAGTACTTC; CDR3aa: CASSLRGVGDLAKNIQYF
abundance: .; d_gene: .; j_gene: TRBJ2-3; v_gene: TRBV5-4; CDR3nt: TGTGCCAGCAGCAGGACACGCACAGATACGCAGTATTTT; CDR3aa: CASSRTRTDTQYF
abundance: .; d_gene: .; j_gene: TRBJ2-3; v_gene: TRBV7-2; CDR3nt: TGTGCCAGCGCCCCTGGATTAGACACAGATACGCAGTATTTT; CDR3aa: CASAPGLDTDTQYF
abundance: many; d_gene: .; j_gene: TRBJ1-1; v_gene: TRBV18; CDR3nt: TGTGCCAGCTCACCTAAGGCTGAAGCTTTCTTT; CDR3aa: CASSPKAEAFF
abundance: .; d_gene: .; j_gene: TRBJ1-6; v_gene: TRBV5-4; CDR3nt: TGTGCCAGCAGCTTGGGGGGCAGCTTCATTTCACCCCTCCACTTT; CDR3aa: CASSLGGSFISPLHF
abundance: few; d_gene: TRBD2; j_gene: TRBJ2-5; v_gene: TRBV28; CDR3nt: TGTGCCAGCACCCTCGGGGGGGCGGGGGTCCAAGAGACCCAGTACTTC; CDR3aa: CASTLGGAGVQETQYF
abundance: .; d_gene: TRBD2; j_gene: TRBJ2-1; v_gene: TRBV20-1; CDR3nt: TGCAGTGCTAAGCTGCGGGGGGGCTCCTACAATGAGCAGTTCTTC; CDR3aa: CSAKLRGGSYNEQFF
abundance: few; d_gene: .; j_gene: TRBJ2-2; v_gene: TRBV9; CDR3nt: TGTGCCAGCAGCGTGGAGGGGGGAAGCGGGGAGCTGTTTTTT; CDR3aa: CASSVEGGSGELFF
abundance: .; d_gene: TRBD1; j_gene: TRBJ2-7; v_gene: TRBV25-1; CDR3nt: TGTGCCAGCAGTGAGCCCGGGACAGGGTCCTACGAGCAGTACTTC; CDR3aa: CASSEPGTGSYEQYF
abundance: .; d_gene: TRBD2; j_gene: TRBJ2-1; v_gene: TRBV20-1; CDR3nt: TGCAGTGCTAGAGAGCTAGCGGGGGGGATGTATGAGCAGTTCTTC; CDR3aa: CSARELAGGMYEQFF
abundance: many; d_gene: .; j_gene: TRBJ1-4; v_gene: TRBV7-9; CDR3nt: TGTGCCAGCAGCCCACGACAGGACAAACTGTTTTTT; CDR3aa: CASSPRQDKLFF
abundance: many; d_gene: .; j_gene: TRBJ1-3; v_gene: TRBV11-2; CDR3nt: TGTGCCAGCAGCTTAGTCAGGAGGTTCTCTGGAAACACCATATATTTT; CDR3aa: CASSLVRRFSGNTIYF
abundance: few; d_gene: .; j_gene: TRBJ2-3; v_gene: TRBV5-1; CDR3nt: TGCGCCAGCAGCTTGGGGGTCGGGCATGGCACAGATACGCAGTATTTT; CDR3aa: CASSLGVGHGTDTQYF
abundance: .; d_gene: TRBD1; j_gene: TRBJ2-3; v_gene: TRBV7-2; CDR3nt: TGTGCCAGCAGCTTGGTTGGGACAGGGGCGTCAGATACGCAGTATTTT; CDR3aa: CASSLVGTGASDTQYF
abundance: .; d_gene: .; j_gene: TRBJ2-1; v_gene: TRBV20-1; CDR3nt: TGCAGTGCTAGGGTCCAGGGCGCCTACAATGAGCAGTTCTTC; CDR3aa: CSARVQGAYNEQFF
abundance: .; d_gene: .; j_gene: TRBJ1-2; v_gene: TRBV7-8; CDR3nt: TGTGCCAGCAGCCTACGACCGCCTTCAGGGACCGCTCGCTATGGCTACACCTTC; CDR3aa: CASSLRPPSGTARYGYTF
abundance: many; d_gene: TRBD1; j_gene: TRBJ1-5; v_gene: TRBV23-1; CDR3nt: TGCGCCCCCCACAGGGGCCCCCAGCATTTT; CDR3aa: CAPHRGPQHF
abundance: many; d_gene: .; j_gene: TRBJ2-5; v_gene: TRBV6-2/TRBV6-3; CDR3nt: TGTGCCAGCAGGGATCAGGAGACCCAGTACTTC; CDR3aa: CASRDQETQYF
abundance: many; d_gene: .; j_gene: TRBJ2-3; v_gene: TRBV6-6; CDR3nt: TGTGCCAGCAGTTACTCGCGCAACACAGATACGCAGTATTTT; CDR3aa: CASSYSRNTDTQYF
abundance: few; d_gene: .; j_gene: TRBJ1-2; v_gene: TRBV6-5; CDR3nt: TGTGCCAGCACCATAGGGTTATCAGGAAACTATGGCTACACCTTC; CDR3aa: CASTIGLSGNYGYTF
abundance: many; d_gene: .; j_gene: TRBJ2-2; v_gene: TRBV5-1; CDR3nt: TGCGCCAGCAGCTTGGGACACAACACCGGGGAGCTGTTTTTT; CDR3aa: CASSLGHNTGELFF
abundance: .; d_gene: TRBD1; j_gene: TRBJ1-5; v_gene: TRBV4-1; CDR3nt: TGCGCCAGCAGCCAGGAAGGGGGCGCGGGTCAGCCCCAGCATTTT; CDR3aa: CASSQEGGAGQPQHF
abundance: .; d_gene: .; j_gene: TRBJ2-6; v_gene: TRBV4-3; CDR3nt: TGCGCCAGCAGCCAAGGGTATCGTTTAGGTGCTGGGGCCAACGTCCTGACTTTC; CDR3aa: CASSQGYRLGAGANVLTF
abundance: few; d_gene: .; j_gene: TRBJ1-6; v_gene: TRBV14; CDR3nt: TGTGCCAGCAGCCCCAAAATCGGACCGAGCTCCTATAATTCACCCCTCCACTTT; CDR3aa: CASSPKIGPSSYNSPLHF
abundance: many; d_gene: .; j_gene: TRBJ2-5; v_gene: TRBV5-1; CDR3nt: TGCGCCAGCAGTCGCCAGTACCAAGAGACCCAGTACTTC; CDR3aa: CASSRQYQETQYF
abundance: many; d_gene: .; j_gene: TRBJ2-7; v_gene: TRBV4-3; CDR3nt: TGCGCCAGCAGCCAAGCGCAAGGCGGGGCCTACGAGCAGTACTTC; CDR3aa: CASSQAQGGAYEQYF
abundance: few; d_gene: .; j_gene: TRBJ2-7; v_gene: TRBV20-1; CDR3nt: TGCAGTGCTAGATCCCAGCGGGTAGGGGGCTTAGAGCAGTACTTC; CDR3aa: CSARSQRVGGLEQYF
abundance: .; d_gene: .; j_gene: TRBJ2-7; v_gene: TRBV20-1; CDR3nt: TGCAGTGGACTAACAGTGATCTACGAGCAGTACTTC; CDR3aa: CSGLTVIYEQYF
abundance: many; d_gene: .; j_gene: TRBJ1-1; v_gene: TRBV21-1; CDR3nt: TGTGCCAGCAGAAGGCGGGGACACCGGGGGCCAATGAACACTGAAGCTTTCTTT; CDR3aa: CASRRRGHRGPMNTEAFF
abundance: few; d_gene: .; j_gene: TRBJ2-5; v_gene: TRBV11-3; CDR3nt: TGTGCCAGCAGCCGATCGGACAGAGAGACCCAGTACTTC; CDR3aa: CASSRSDRETQYF
abundance: .; d_gene: TRBD1; j_gene: TRBJ2-3; v_gene: TRBV6-2/TRBV6-3; CDR3nt: TGTGCCAGCAGTTACTCAGGGACAGGGGACACAGATACGCAGTATTTT; CDR3aa: CASSYSGTGDTDTQYF
abundance: many; d_gene: .; j_gene: TRBJ1-5; v_gene: TRBV20-1; CDR3nt: TGCAGTGCTAGCAGAGGGATAAGCAATCAGCCCCAGCATTTT; CDR3aa: CSASRGISNQPQHF
abundance: .; d_gene: .; j_gene: TRBJ2-6; v_gene: TRBV30; CDR3nt: TGTGCCTGCGGTTCTTCTGGGGCCAACGTCCTGACTTTC; CDR3aa: CACGSSGANVLTF
abundance: few; d_gene: TRBD2; j_gene: TRBJ2-3; v_gene: TRBV19; CDR3nt: TGTGCCAGTAGGACCGGACTAGGGGCAGATACGCAGTATTTT; CDR3aa: CASRTGLGADTQYF
abundance: .; d_gene: .; j_gene: TRBJ1-3; v_gene: TRBV28; CDR3nt: TGTGCCAGCAGTTCCTCCGCGGGGGCTGGAAACACCATATATTTT; CDR3aa: CASSSSAGAGNTIYF
abundance: .; d_gene: .; j_gene: TRBJ2-1; v_gene: TRBV7-2; CDR3nt: TGTGCCAGCAGCAAACAGGGCAATGAGCAGTTCTTC; CDR3aa: CASSKQGNEQFF
abundance: many; d_gene: .; j_gene: TRBJ2-2; v_gene: TRBV29-1; CDR3nt: TGCAGCGTTGAGGGTATAGGACTAAACACCGGGGAGCTGTTTTTT; CDR3aa: CSVEGIGLNTGELFF
abundance: many; d_gene: TRBD1; j_gene: TRBJ2-7; v_gene: TRBV6-2/TRBV6-3; CDR3nt: TGTGCCAGCAGTTACTCTACAGGGGGCCCATTTTACGAGCAGTACTTC; CDR3aa: CASSYSTGGPFYEQYF
abundance: many; d_gene: .; j_gene: TRBJ2-6; v_gene: TRBV5-1; CDR3nt: TGCGCCAGCAGCTTGGGAGGGTCCACCAGCTCTGGGGCCAACGTCCTGACTTTC; CDR3aa: CASSLGGSTSSGANVLTF
abundance: many; d_gene: TRBD2; j_gene: TRBJ2-2; v_gene: TRBV4-2; CDR3nt: TGTGCCAGCAGCCAAGAGGGCGGGGGGCCCCCCGGGGAGCTGTTTTTT; CDR3aa: CASSQEGGGPPGELFF
abundance: few; d_gene: .; j_gene: TRBJ2-7; v_gene: TRBV20-1; CDR3nt: TGCAGTGCTAGAGAGATTGTGGGAGCGCGGAATCTCTACGAGCAGTACTTC; CDR3aa: CSAREIVGARNLYEQYF
abundance: few; d_gene: .; j_gene: TRBJ2-7; v_gene: TRBV9; CDR3nt: TGTGCCAGCAGCGGAGTACAGGGCCACGAGCAGTACTTC; CDR3aa: CASSGVQGHEQYF
abundance: few; d_gene: TRBD2; j_gene: TRBJ2-7; v_gene: TRBV6-6; CDR3nt: TGTGCCAGCAGTTACACGACTAGCGGAACCTACGAGCAGTACTTC; CDR3aa: CASSYTTSGTYEQYF